This TCR beta chain is drawn from a study of glioma-infiltrating T cells after dendritic cell vaccination. Study overall: Treatment, given 2003 to 2012, was autologous tumor lysate-pulsed dendritic cell vaccination.

The study's findings and limits: Estimated pretreatment TIL content predicted outcome after dendritic cell vaccination.

Germline lookup yields CDR1 SNHLY and CDR2 FYNNEI. J lost 2 bases, V lost 5 bases, and 1 base had no gene match. This CDR3 has 15 residues. PBMC sampling occurred before vaccination, two weeks after the third dose, and at progression. The PCR used 60 V beta and 13 J beta primers. The data were produced by immunoSEQ multiplex PCR, yet TCRdb's version contains in-frame clones alone and is incomplete. Seen here are fewer than 50,000 clones, approximately 85% observed once, and the top ten hold approximately 10%. In regard to this clone: Its antigen is still unknown.

This material consisted of blood, taken before dendritic cell vaccination. The chain recombines TRBV2 with TRBJ2-6; TRBD1 matches at 9 bases. The TCR originated in a human donor with glioblastoma. CDR3 region: CASSRDRAGANVLTF. The CDR3 DNA sequence: TGTGCCAGCAGTCGGGACAGGGCTGGGGCCAACGTCCTGACTTTC.